The TCR beta chain described here comes from a study of radiation and T cells in renal cell carcinoma (dated by TCRdb to 2018 to 2020). Describing the broader study: The samples were drawn from a clinical trial, where primary renal cell carcinomas were treated with 15 Gy of stereotactic body radiation therapy and then removed by nephrectomy 4 weeks afterward. Across all 50 or so samples, 4,000,000 or so unique CDR3 nucleotide sequences, encoding 2.5 million to 3 million unique CDR3 amino acid sequences, were identified. TCR beta sequencing covered around 50 samples in total, comprising some 26 tumors and approximately 27 peripheral blood samples.

The paper's findings and limits, for the study overall: The single-armed trial design could not address effects of radiation dose or scheduling on the TCR repertoire. Top tumor clonotypes rose in blood from baseline to 2 weeks post-radiation, then contracted by 4 weeks, suggesting transient expansion of tumor-resident clones. Because pretreatment tumor biopsies were not available, the baseline intratumoral presence of clonotypes could not be determined. Changes in the blood repertoire were not tracked past 4 weeks after treatment.

For this clone: Its antigen is currently not known. No base-level quality is on record; no much larger clone is a single base apart.

The sample's time point label is to be understood as: baseline pretreatment blood. In the paper's terms, the treatment or condition label means: 15 Gy SBRT to primary tumor, nephrectomy 4 weeks later. To track tumor-enriched clonotypes, serial peripheral blood was sampled from radiation-treated patients at baseline and at 2 weeks and 4 weeks after SBRT. Every patient had renal cell carcinoma of clear cell pathology. The QIAamp DNA Blood Mini Kit (Qiagen) was used to prepare genomic DNA for TCR sequencing. The analyses included just those samples that passed every quality control check. A distance of 8 bases separates the germline ends of V and J, which lose 0 bases and 0 bases respectively. The CDR3 contains 15 residues, cysteine and phenylalanine counted. Only the CDR3 portion is preserved as DNA: 45 bases, with reading frame beginning at the first base. The germline V gene supplies CDR1 MNHEY and CDR2 SVGAGI.

Following the manufacturer's recommendations, the immunoSEQ kit was used to generate TCR beta libraries from genomic DNA. To prepare the libraries, a first multiplex PCR with proprietary primers was run, followed by a second PCR that added unique barcodes, and a bead cleanup was done after each round. Each sample batch included a kit-provided positive control reaction and a negative control reaction. The final libraries were assessed on an Agilent 4200 TapeStation D1000 ScreenTape, pooled by volume, and quantified by qPCR. Sequencing was performed on an Illumina NextSeq500 using a MidOutput 150-cycle cartridge, with 156 Read1 cycles, 15 Index1 cycles, and the kit custom primers. The pooled library was loaded at around 1.1 pM with around 20% PhiX control spiked in. In the authors' own workflow: Vendor-processed data were analyzed in R, with a clonotype defined as all T cells sharing the same CDR3 nucleotide sequence. In the clone abundance analyses, frequencies were normalized to the 10,000 most abundant clones in each sample. Before analysis, public T cell clones were removed, and these numbered fewer than six per sample on average. An abundance difference of at least 32-fold between compartments was the criterion for calling clonotypes tumor-enriched or baseline blood-enriched. A beta-binomial differential abundance model was used to identify clonotypes that expanded or contracted between blood time points. Tumor-blood repertoire similarity was measured with the Baroni-Urbani and Buser coefficient, and groups were compared using two-tailed Wilcoxon tests in R. TCRdb carries this immuneACCESS record with in-frame sequences only. Its versions omit some clonotypes, under half of them owing to an unresolved V gene in the studies checked, with the rest unexplained. V, J and clone size were drawn from that table, and D and trimming were deduced from the DNA. The sample table lists more than 95,000 clones, around 83% of them with a count of one. About 3% of the sample is taken by the ten largest.

The source material was blood, sampled from a patient whose treatment included radiotherapy and nephrectomy. The rearrangement joined TRBV6-5 to TRBJ1-1; the D gene is unclear. The sequence was collected from a woman between 55 and 75 years old with renal cell carcinoma. The nucleotide sequence reads TGTGCCAGCAGTTACTCGAAGCCGGTGAACACTGAAGCTTTCTTT. This is translated as CASSYSKPVNTEAFF.